The 13 T cell receptor beta chains presented below share a single source sample, sequenced in a study of blood T cell repertoires in COVID-19. Using immunoSEQ multiplex PCR, the repertoire was profiled, and TCRdb retains in-frame clones only, with some absent. In the table there are hundreds of thousands of clones, 70% to 90% of which are singletons. The sequencing input was PBMCs or T cells enriched from blood (not recorded which). These receptors all come from a woman aged 30 to 39 who had recovered from COVID-19.

This sequence joins TRBV19 and TRBJ1-1, with D hard to call. This CDR3 comprises 14 residues. V lost 3 bases and J 7 bases, leaving 15 bases between the germline ends. Germline CDR1 is LNHDA and CDR2 is SQIVND (reference sequence). CDR3 DNA sequence: TGTGCCAGTAGTATGCCCTCGGGGAGGAATGAAGCTTTCTTT. This gives the protein CASSMPSGRNEAFF. Together with reference TRBV19 and TRBJ1-1, the CDR3 gives the full variable domain: DGGITQSPKYLFRKEGQNVTLSCEQNLNHDAMYWYRQDPGQGLRLIYYSQIVNDFQKGDIAEGYSVSREKKESFPLTVTSAQKNPTAFYLCASSMPSGRNEAFFGQGTRLTVV.

This chain links TRBV28 with TRBJ2-7; 9 nucleotides match TRBD1. CDR3 size: 16 residues. The junction had 15 bases not matched to a gene; V was cut back by 6 bases and J by 6 bases. The germline CDR1 and CDR2 sequences are MDHEN and SYDVKM. CDR3 nucleotides: TGTGCCAGCAGCGGACCTTCGGGACAGGGTCTAAGCGAGCAGTACTTC. Protein: CASSGPSGQGLSEQYF.

This clone showed up just a few times. The chain has TRBV9 and TRBJ2-1; 8 positions agree with TRBD2. The CDR3 extends over 16 amino acids. Trimming at V came to 4 bases and at J to 2 bases, leaving 8 bases not matched to a gene. CDR1 and CDR2 (germline): SGDLS, YYNGEE. The CDR3 nucleotides read TGTGCCAGCAGCCCGCCGGGGGGGCGGGCCTACAATGAGCAGTTCTTC. Its protein product is CASSPPGGRAYNEQFF.

This clone was counted a few times. V and J are TRBV28 and TRBJ1-1; D gene unclear. The CDR3 is made up of 16 amino acids. The germline gives CDR1 MDHEN, CDR2 SYDVKM. Trimming took 7 bases from V and 1 from J, leaving 19 bases between them. This CDR3 reads CASTSAWEVKNTEAFF. CDR3 DNA: TGTGCCAGCACCTCGGCTTGGGAGGTTAAGAACACTGAAGCTTTCTTT.

This chain connects TRBV25-1 to TRBJ2-2, with D possibly TRBD1 on 6 matching bases. This CDR3 has 15 residues. Trimming took 4 bases from V and 0 from J, leaving 9 bases between them. CDR1 and CDR2 from the germline V gene are MGHDK and SYGVNS. CDR3 DNA: TGTGCCAGCAGTGTAACAGGGACGAACACCGGGGAGCTGTTTTTT. Its protein product is CASSVTGTNTGELFF. The complete variable domain, with remaining parts taken from reference TRBV25-1 and TRBJ2-2, reads EADIYQTPRYLVIGTGKKITLECSQTMGHDKMYWYQQDPGMELHLIHYSYGVNSTEKGDLSSESTVSRIRTEHFPLTLESARPSHTSQYLCASSVTGTNTGELFFGEGSRLTVL.

The gene calls are TRBV5-4 and TRBJ2-2, with 11 bases identical to TRBD2. Germline V CDR1 and CDR2: SGHNT, YYREEE (reference sequence). CDR3 length equals 18 residues. J gave up 3 bases and V 1 base, and 8 bases lay outside the gene matches. CDR3 bases: TGTGCCAGCAGCTTGTGGCTAGCGGGGGGCCCTGACACCGGGGAGCTGTTTTTT. It specifies CASSLWLAGGPDTGELFF.

As concerns this clone: At one end, the junction sequence differs from germline, possibly due to a read error. The chain recombines TRBV7-2 with TRBJ2-3; possible D gene TRBD2, 5 bases. CDR1 is SGHTA and CDR2 is FQGNSA in the germline V gene. The CDR3 sequence is 13 residues long. CDR3 in amino acids: CASRRVVVGEYFF. CDR3 DNA: TGTGCCAGCAGGAGGGTAGTGGTTGGAGAGTATTTTTTT.

This chain uses TRBV7-2 with TRBJ2-5; no firm D call. The V end was cut by 5 bases, the J end by 4 bases, with 11 bases between. Germline CDR1 reads SGHTA; CDR2 reads FQGNSA. CDR3 size: 13 residues. The CDR3 spells CASSVTRGETQYF. CDR3 DNA: TGTGCCAGCAGCGTCACGCGAGGAGAGACCCAGTACTTC.

This clone was found a few times. The gene calls are TRBV19 and TRBJ1-5; tentatively, D is TRBD1 (5 bases). CDR1 is LNHDA and CDR2 is SQIVND in the germline V gene (reference sequence). The CDR3 runs 15 residues. Trimming took 7 bases from V and 7 from J, leaving 20 bases between them. CDR3 loop: CASKLTGEGGQPQHF. Written as DNA, the CDR3 is TGTGCCAGTAAGTTAACGGGGGAGGGCGGCCAGCCCCAGCATTTT.

J is TRBJ1-2 and V is TRBV15; D gene ambiguous. With 0 bases removed from V and 6 bases from J, the gap between germline ends came to 14 bases. The CDR3 length is 15 residues. Per germline, CDR1 LNHNV and CDR2 YYDKDF (reference sequence). The CDR3 loop reads CATSRDSTGTDGYTF. In DNA form, the CDR3 reads TGTGCCACCAGCAGAGACTCGACGGGTACCGATGGCTACACCTTC.

The CDR3 region is CASSPPGTSGRNQYF. CDR3 coding DNA: TGTGCCAGCTCACCACCTGGGACTAGCGGGAGGAATCAGTACTTC. The rearrangement joins TRBV18 to TRBJ2-7; TRBD2 matches at 15 bases. Germline V gives CDR1 KGHSH, CDR2 LQKENI. CDR3 length: 15 amino acids. The V and J ends lost 0 bases and 10 bases, in that order; junction bases with no gene match: 4.

This rearrangement joins TRBV10-3 to TRBJ2-5, with 14 bases fitting TRBD2. The germline V gene has CDR1 ENHRY and CDR2 SYGVKD. The CDR3 consists of 16 residues. V was pared by 3 bases and J by 4 bases, with 4 bases of the junction left unmatched. DNA for the CDR3: TGTGCCATCAGTGACCCGGGACTAGCGGGGGTAGAGACCCAGTACTTC. It translates to CAISDPGLAGVETQYF.

This clone has only one observation. The rearrangement joins TRBV6-5 to TRBJ1-5; maybe TRBD1 (5 bases). The CDR3 spans 13 residues. The germline V gene has CDR1 MNHEY and CDR2 SVGAGI. V shed 7 bases and J shed 5 bases, with 12 bases lying between them. CDR3 sequence: CASTGAVDQPQHF. In DNA form, the CDR3 reads TGTGCCAGCACTGGGGCGGTTGATCAGCCCCAGCATTTT.